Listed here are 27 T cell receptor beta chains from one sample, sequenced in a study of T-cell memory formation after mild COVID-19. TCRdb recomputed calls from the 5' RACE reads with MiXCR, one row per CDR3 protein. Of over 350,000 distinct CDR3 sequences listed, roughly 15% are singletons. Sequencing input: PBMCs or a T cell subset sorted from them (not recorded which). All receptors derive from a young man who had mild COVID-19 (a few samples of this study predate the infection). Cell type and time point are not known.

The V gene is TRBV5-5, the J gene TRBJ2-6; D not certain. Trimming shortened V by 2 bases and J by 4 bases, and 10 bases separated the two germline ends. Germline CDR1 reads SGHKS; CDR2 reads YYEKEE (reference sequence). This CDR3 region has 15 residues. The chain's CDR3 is CASSFAGRGANVLTF. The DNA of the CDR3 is TGTGCCAGCAGCTTTGCCGGAAGGGGGGCCAACGTCCTGACTTTC.

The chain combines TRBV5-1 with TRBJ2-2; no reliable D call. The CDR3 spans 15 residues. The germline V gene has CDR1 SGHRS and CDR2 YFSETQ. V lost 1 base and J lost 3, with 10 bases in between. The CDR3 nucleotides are TGCGCCAGCAGCTTGAGCAGAATAGACACCGGGGAGCTGTTTTTT. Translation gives CASSLSRIDTGELFF.

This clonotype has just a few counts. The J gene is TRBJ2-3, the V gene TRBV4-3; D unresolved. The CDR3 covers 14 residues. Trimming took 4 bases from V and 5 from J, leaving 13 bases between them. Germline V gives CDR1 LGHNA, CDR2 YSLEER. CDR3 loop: CASSPPGVGDTQYF. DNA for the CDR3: TGCGCCAGCAGCCCCCCGGGTGTAGGAGATACGCAGTATTTT.

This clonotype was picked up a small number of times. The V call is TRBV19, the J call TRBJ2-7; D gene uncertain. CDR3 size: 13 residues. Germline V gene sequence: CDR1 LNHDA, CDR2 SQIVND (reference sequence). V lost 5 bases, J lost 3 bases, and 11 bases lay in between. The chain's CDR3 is CASSPKVGYEQYV. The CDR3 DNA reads TGTGCCAGTAGTCCGAAAGTGGGCTACGAGCAGTACGTC.

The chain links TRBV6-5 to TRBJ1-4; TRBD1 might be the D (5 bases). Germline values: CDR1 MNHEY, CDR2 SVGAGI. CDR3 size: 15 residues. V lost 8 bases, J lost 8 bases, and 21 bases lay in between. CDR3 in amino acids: CASRGEATGEEKLFF. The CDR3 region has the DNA TGTGCCAGCCGAGGTGAGGCTACAGGCGAGGAAAAACTGTTTTTT.

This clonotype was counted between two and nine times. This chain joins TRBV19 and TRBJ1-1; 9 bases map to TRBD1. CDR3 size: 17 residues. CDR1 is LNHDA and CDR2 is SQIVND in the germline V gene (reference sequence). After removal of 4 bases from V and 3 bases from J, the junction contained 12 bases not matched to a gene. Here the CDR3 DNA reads TGTGCCAGTAGTAACCCCCTCAGACAGGGGGTCGACACTGAAGCTTTCTTT. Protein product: CASSNPLRQGVDTEAFF. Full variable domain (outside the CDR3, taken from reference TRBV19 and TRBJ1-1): DGGITQSPKYLFRKEGQNVTLSCEQNLNHDAMYWYRQDPGQGLRLIYYSQIVNDFQKGDIAEGYSVSREKKESFPLTVTSAQKNPTAFYLCASSNPLRQGVDTEAFFGQGTRLTVV.

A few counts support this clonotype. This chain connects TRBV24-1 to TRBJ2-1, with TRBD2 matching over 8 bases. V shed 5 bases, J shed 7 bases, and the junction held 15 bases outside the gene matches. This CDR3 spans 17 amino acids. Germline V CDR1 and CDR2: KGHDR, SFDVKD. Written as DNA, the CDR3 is TGTGCCACCAGTGTTGCGGGGGGACTCCTGGGGGAGAATGAGCAGTTCTTC. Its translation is CATSVAGGLLGENEQFF.

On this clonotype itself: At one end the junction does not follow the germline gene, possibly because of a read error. The CDR3 DNA sequence: TGTGCCAGCAGCGCACCATCCGATGCAGGTCAATTT. Its protein product is CASSAPSDAGQF. The chain uses TRBV5-5 and TRBJ1-1, with D unresolved. Germline V gene data show CDR1 as SGHKS and CDR2 as YYEKEE (reference sequence). CDR3 length: 12 amino acids.

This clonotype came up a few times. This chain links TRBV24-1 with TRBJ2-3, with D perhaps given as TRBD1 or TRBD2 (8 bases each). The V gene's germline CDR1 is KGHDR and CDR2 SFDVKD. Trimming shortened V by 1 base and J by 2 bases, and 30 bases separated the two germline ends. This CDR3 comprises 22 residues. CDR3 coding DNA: TGTGCCACCAGTGATTTTGCAGGGGGCGCGCTAGCGGGTACAGCGATCACAGATACGCAGTATTTT. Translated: CATSDFAGGALAGTAITDTQYF.

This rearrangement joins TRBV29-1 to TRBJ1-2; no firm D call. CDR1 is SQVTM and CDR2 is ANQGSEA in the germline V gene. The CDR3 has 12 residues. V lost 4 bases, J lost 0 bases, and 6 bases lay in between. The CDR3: CSVAAANYGYTF. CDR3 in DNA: TGCAGCGTTGCTGCAGCTAACTATGGCTACACCTTC.

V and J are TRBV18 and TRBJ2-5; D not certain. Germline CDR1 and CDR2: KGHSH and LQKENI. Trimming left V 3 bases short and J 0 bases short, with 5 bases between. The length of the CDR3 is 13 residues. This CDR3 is CASSPQNQETQYF. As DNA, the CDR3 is TGTGCCAGCTCACCTCAGAACCAAGAGACCCAGTACTTC.

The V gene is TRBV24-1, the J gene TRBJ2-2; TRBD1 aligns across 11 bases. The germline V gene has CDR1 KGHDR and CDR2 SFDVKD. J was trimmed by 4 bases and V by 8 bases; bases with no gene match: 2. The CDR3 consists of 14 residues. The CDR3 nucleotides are TGTGCCACCACCGGGACAGGGGGCACCGGGGAGCTGTTTTTT. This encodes CATTGTGGTGELFF.

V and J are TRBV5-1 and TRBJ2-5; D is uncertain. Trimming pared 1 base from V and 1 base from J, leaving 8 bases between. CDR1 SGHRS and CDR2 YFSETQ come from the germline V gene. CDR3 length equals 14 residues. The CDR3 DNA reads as TGCGCCAGCAGCTTGACGACACCCCAAGAGACCCAGTACTTC. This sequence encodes CASSLTTPQETQYF.

The DNA for the CDR3 is TGTGCCAGCAGTGCAGGGGGCACAGGCAATCAGCCCCAGCATTTT. This gives the protein CASSAGGTGNQPQHF. This sequence joins TRBV9 and TRBJ1-5; 8 bases agree with TRBD1. The V gene's germline CDR1 is SGDLS and CDR2 YYNGEE. The J segment lost 2 bases and the V segment lost 5 bases, leaving 6 bases of the junction unmatched. CDR3 length: 15 amino acids.

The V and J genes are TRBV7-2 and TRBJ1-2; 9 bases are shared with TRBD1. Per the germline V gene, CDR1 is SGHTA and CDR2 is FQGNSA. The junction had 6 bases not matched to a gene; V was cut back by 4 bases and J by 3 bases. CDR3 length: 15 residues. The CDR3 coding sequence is TGTGCCAGCAGCTCGGACAGGGGCAGTTACTATGGCTACACCTTC. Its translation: CASSSDRGSYYGYTF. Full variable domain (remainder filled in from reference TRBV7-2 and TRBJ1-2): GAGVSQSPSNKVTEKGKDVELRCDPISGHTALYWYRQSLGQGLEFLIYFQGNSAPDKSGLPSDRFSAERTGGSVSTLTIQRTQQEDSAVYLCASSSDRGSYYGYTFGSGTRLTVV.

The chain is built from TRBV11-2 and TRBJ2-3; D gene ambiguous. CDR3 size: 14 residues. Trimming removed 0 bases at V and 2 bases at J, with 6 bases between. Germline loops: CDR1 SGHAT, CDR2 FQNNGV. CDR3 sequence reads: CASSLDRVTDTQYF. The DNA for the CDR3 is TGTGCCAGCAGCTTAGATCGGGTCACAGATACGCAGTATTTT.

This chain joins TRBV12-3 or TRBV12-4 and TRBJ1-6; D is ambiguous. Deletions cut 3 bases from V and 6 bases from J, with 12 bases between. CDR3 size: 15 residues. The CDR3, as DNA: TGTGCCAGCAGTTTTTCTGAGAATGGTAATTCACCCCTCCACTTT. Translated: CASSFSENGNSPLHF.

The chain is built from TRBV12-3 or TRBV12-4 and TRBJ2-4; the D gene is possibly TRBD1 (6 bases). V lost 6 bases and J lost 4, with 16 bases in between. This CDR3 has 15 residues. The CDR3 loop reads CASREGVLRKNIQYF. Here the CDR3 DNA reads TGTGCCAGCAGAGAGGGGGTCTTAAGAAAAAACATTCAGTACTTC.

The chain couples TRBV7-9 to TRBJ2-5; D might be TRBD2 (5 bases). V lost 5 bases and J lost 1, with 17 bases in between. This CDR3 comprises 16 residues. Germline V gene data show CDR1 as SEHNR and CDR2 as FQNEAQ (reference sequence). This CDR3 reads CASSQRDWEIQETQYF. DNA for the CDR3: TGTGCCAGCAGCCAAAGAGATTGGGAGATCCAAGAGACCCAGTACTTC.

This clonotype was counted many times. DNA for the CDR3: TGTGCCAGCAACGGGCCTCGAGGGACAGGGGGTACGGGTGAGCAGTTCTTC. Its translation: CASNGPRGTGGTGEQFF. V and J are TRBV12-3 or TRBV12-4 and TRBJ2-1, with 11 bases matching TRBD1. There are 17 residues in the CDR3. J gave up 9 bases and V 7 bases, and 17 bases lay outside the gene matches.

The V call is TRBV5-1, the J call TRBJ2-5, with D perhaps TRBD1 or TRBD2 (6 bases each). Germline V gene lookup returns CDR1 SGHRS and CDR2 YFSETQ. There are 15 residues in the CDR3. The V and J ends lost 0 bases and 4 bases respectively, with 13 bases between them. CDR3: CASSLVSGATETQYF. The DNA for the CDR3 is TGCGCCAGCAGCTTGGTGTCGGGGGCCACAGAGACCCAGTACTTC.

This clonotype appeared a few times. CDR3 nucleotide sequence: TGTGCCAGCAGTTTGGGGGGACAGGGTTACAACGAGCAGTACTTC. Translation: CASSLGGQGYNEQYF. The chain is built from TRBV27 and TRBJ2-7; 9 bases fit TRBD1. Germline CDR1 reads MNHEY; CDR2 reads SMNVEV (reference sequence). The CDR3 is made up of 15 amino acids. V lost 3 bases to trimming and J lost 5 bases; unmatched junction nucleotides: 8.

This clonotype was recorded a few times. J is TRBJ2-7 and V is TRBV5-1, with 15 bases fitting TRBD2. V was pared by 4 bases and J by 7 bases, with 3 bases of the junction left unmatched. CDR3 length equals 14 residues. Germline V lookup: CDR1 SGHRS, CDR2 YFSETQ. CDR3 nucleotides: TGCGCCAGCAGCCCGGGGACTAGCGGGGGGGAGCAGTACTTC. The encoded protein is CASSPGTSGGEQYF.

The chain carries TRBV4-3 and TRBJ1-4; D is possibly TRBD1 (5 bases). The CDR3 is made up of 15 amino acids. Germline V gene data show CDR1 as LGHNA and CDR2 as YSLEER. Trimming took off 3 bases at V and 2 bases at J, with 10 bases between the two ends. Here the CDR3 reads CASSQHRDTNEKLFF. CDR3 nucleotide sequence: TGCGCCAGCAGCCAGCACCGGGACACTAATGAAAAACTGTTTTTT.

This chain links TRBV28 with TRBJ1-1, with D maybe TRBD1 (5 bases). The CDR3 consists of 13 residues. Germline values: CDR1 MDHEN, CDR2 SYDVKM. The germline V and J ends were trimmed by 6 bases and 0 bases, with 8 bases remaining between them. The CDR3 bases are TGTGCCAGCAGGGAGACAGTGAACACTGAAGCTTTCTTT. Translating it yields CASRETVNTEAFF. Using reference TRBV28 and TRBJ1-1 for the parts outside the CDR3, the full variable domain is DVKVTQSSRYLVKRTGEKVFLECVQDMDHENMFWYRQDPGLGLRLIYFSYDVKMKEKGDIPEGYSVSREKKERFSLILESASTNQTSMYLCASRETVNTEAFFGQGTRLTVV.

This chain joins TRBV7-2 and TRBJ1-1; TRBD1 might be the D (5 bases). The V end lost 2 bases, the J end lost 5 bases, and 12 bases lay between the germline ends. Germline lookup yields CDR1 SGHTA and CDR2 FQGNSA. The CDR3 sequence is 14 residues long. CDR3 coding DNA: TGTGCCAGCAGCTTACGTATACGGACAACTGAAGCTTTCTTT. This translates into CASSLRIRTTEAFF.

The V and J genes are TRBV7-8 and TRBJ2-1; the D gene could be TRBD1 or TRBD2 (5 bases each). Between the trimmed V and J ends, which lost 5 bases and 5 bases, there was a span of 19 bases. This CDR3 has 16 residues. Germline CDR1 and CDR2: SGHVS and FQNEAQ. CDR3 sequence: CASSQVRGELNNEQFF. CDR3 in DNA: TGTGCCAGCAGCCAGGTCCGAGGGGAATTGAACAATGAGCAGTTCTTC.